Reported below is one T cell receptor beta chain. This specimen comes from a study of blood T cells in healthy people across ages. The length of the CDR3 is 11 residues. V was clipped by 11 bases and J by 2 bases, with 10 bases between them. Germline V gives CDR1 MNHEY, CDR2 SVGEGT. A sample-barcoded 5' primer and a J-beta primer mix were used in a second PCR of roughly 7 to 11 cycles. Each CDR3 protein gets one entry after TCRdb re-called the 5' RACE reads with MiXCR. The sample has about 290,000 distinct CDR3 sequences, 25% to 30% seen once. The clonotype was recovered from a woman between 70 and 85 years old in good health. The chain links TRBV6-2 or TRBV6-3 to TRBJ2-7; D is ambiguous. Sample: blood. In nucleotides, the CDR3 is TGTGCCCGCGCTGGGGCCTACGAGCAGTACTTC. Translation: CARAGAYEQYF.